This record covers a single T cell receptor beta chain. Sample treatment: oral pan-JAK inhibitor, 5-10 mg twice daily. Sequencing templates came from extracted RNA that was reverse transcribed into cDNA. Assay used: immunoSEQ multiplex PCR; TCRdb lists only in-frame clones, some missing. The sample lists 110,000 or so clones, 58% occurring once. With 8 bases removed from V and 5 bases from J, the gap between germline ends came to 17 bases. Germline values: CDR1 GTSNPN, CDR2 SVGIG (reference sequence). This CDR3 has 13 residues. The source of the sample is a study of CD8+ T cells in alopecia areata. The chain carries TRBV30 and TRBJ2-3; no clear D. The receptor was isolated from a human donor with alopecia areata. The material was CD8+ T cells sorted from blood, obtained at week 4, from a patient treated with tofacitinib. The CDR3 sequence is CALGGLLRDTQYF. CDR3 DNA sequence: TGTGCCCTTGGTGGGCTATTGAGAGATACGCAGTATTTT.